These 31 T cell receptor beta chains share one sample of origin, sequenced in a study of blood T cell dynamics during melanoma immunotherapy. Repertoires were generated with immunoSEQ multiplex PCR, while TCRdb's copy carries only in-frame clones and drops some. The sample holds some 20,000 clones; roughly 89% are singletons and the top ten take roughly 1.2%. The time point was: pre-treatment baseline. The sample in question was blood, obtained from a patient treated with checkpoint blockade. These receptors were collected from a human donor with melanoma.

This rearrangement joins TRBV9 to TRBJ1-5; D is uncertain. The V end lost 3 bases, the J end lost 3 bases, and 13 bases lay between the germline ends. Germline V CDR1 and CDR2: SGDLS, YYNGEE. The CDR3 consists of 15 residues. The CDR3 loop reads CASSERPDVNQPQHF. Here the CDR3 DNA reads TGTGCCAGCAGCGAAAGGCCGGATGTCAATCAGCCCCAGCATTTT.

The chain is built from TRBV19 and TRBJ2-6, with TRBD1 matching 8 bases. Germline CDR1 and CDR2: LNHDA and SQIVND (reference sequence). Trimming cost V 2 bases and J 0 bases; bases outside gene matches: 3. The CDR3 is 17 residues long. In nucleotides, the CDR3 is TGTGCCAGTAGTATACGGGACAGGAACTCTGGGGCCAACGTCCTGACTTTC. Translated, it gives CASSIRDRNSGANVLTF.

The chain combines TRBV18 with TRBJ1-2, with a possible D match to TRBD1 (6 bases). CDR3 length: 14 residues. The germline V gene encodes CDR1 KGHSH and CDR2 LQKENI. V was pared by 2 bases and J by 5 bases, with 12 bases between. The CDR3 region is CASSPRQATYGYTF. The CDR3 DNA sequence: TGTGCCAGCTCACCAAGACAGGCGACGTATGGCTACACCTTC.

The rearrangement joins TRBV7-6 to TRBJ1-3; D is uncertain. This CDR3 comprises 17 residues. In germline, CDR1 is SGHVS, CDR2 FNYEAQ. V lost 0 bases, J lost 1 base, and 13 bases lay in between. In nucleotides, the CDR3 is TGTGCCAGCAGCTTAGCCGCGAATATGGGTTCTGGAAACACCATATATTTT. It is translated as CASSLAANMGSGNTIYF.

The chain has TRBV5-4 and TRBJ2-7; no reliable D call. The CDR3 is 15 residues long. Germline assignment: CDR1 SGHNT and CDR2 YYREEE (reference sequence). V lost 4 bases and J 2 bases, leaving 16 bases between the germline ends. CDR3 protein: CASSTSTAAPYEQYF. CDR3 coding DNA: TGTGCCAGCAGCACCAGTACCGCCGCCCCCTACGAGCAGTACTTC.

The chain carries TRBV11-2 and TRBJ2-5, with D perhaps matching TRBD1 (6 bases). The CDR3 has 14 residues. With 5 bases removed from V and 3 bases from J, the gap between germline ends came to 13 bases. CDR1 is SGHAT, CDR2 FQNNGV, per germline. The CDR3 DNA follows: TGTGCCAGCAGCCGAGGACAGTTAAAAGAGACCCAGTACTTC. Its translation is CASSRGQLKETQYF.

The chain joins TRBV7-3 to TRBJ2-1; 10 positions agree with TRBD1. Germline CDR1 is SGHTA and CDR2 is FQGTGA. Trimming took 5 bases from V and 1 from J; bases not matched to a gene: 5. The CDR3 extends over 16 amino acids. The CDR3 coding sequence is TGTGCCAGCAGCCTACGGGACAGGGGATCCTACAATGAGCAGTTCTTC. Translation gives CASSLRDRGSYNEQFF.

This chain connects TRBV5-6 to TRBJ1-1, with a possible D match to TRBD1 (6 bases). V was pared by 3 bases and J by 3 bases, with 12 bases between. CDR3 length: 14 residues. Germline V gives CDR1 SGHDT, CDR2 YYEEEE. The CDR3: CASSSTGTYTEAFF. The CDR3 DNA reads as TGTGCCAGCAGCTCCACAGGGACGTACACTGAAGCTTTCTTT.

The chain joins TRBV28 to TRBJ2-7; 7 bases map to TRBD2. Germline CDR1 MDHEN, CDR2 SYDVKM. The CDR3 has 14 amino acids. Germline trimming cut 5 bases from V and 3 bases from J; bases unmatched to any gene: 7. CDR3 sequence (DNA): TGTGCCAGCAGTCCCCCTAGCGGAGTCTACGAGCAGTACTTC. Protein sequence: CASSPPSGVYEQYF.

The chain uses TRBV6-1 and TRBJ2-1, with D unclear. V lost 6 bases to trimming and J lost 1 base, with 7 bases between them. Germline CDR1 MNHNS, CDR2 SASEGT. This CDR3 is 13 amino acids long. The CDR3 is CASRAGSYNEQFF. Written as DNA, the CDR3 is TGTGCCAGCAGAGCAGGTTCCTACAATGAGCAGTTCTTC.

This clone was observed once. The V and J genes are TRBV9 and TRBJ2-2, with no clear D. V shed 0 bases and J shed 2 bases, with 8 bases lying between them. CDR1 is SGDLS and CDR2 is YYNGEE in the germline V gene. This CDR3 spans 15 amino acids. The CDR3 sequence is CASSVGTPNTGELFF. DNA of the CDR3: TGTGCCAGCAGCGTAGGAACTCCTAACACCGGGGAGCTGTTTTTT.

This chain joins TRBV19 and TRBJ2-7; tentatively, D is TRBD1 (6 bases). V dropped 1 base and J dropped 2 bases, with 12 bases sitting between them. The CDR3 is 15 residues long. Per the germline V gene, CDR1 is LNHDA and CDR2 is SQIVND (reference sequence). The CDR3 region is CASSIAGALTYEQYF. In DNA form, the CDR3 reads TGTGCCAGTAGTATAGCAGGGGCTCTTACCTACGAGCAGTACTTC.

V gene TRBV14 combines with J gene TRBJ2-5; 8 nucleotides agree with TRBD1. The closer fit of TRBJ2-7 to the DNA end suggests the J call may be wrong. The CDR3 runs 16 residues. Germline V gene data show CDR1 as SGHDN and CDR2 as FVKESK. DNA for the CDR3: TGTGCCAGCAGCCAAGACTTCGGGACAGGCTCCTACGAGCAGTACTTC. This gives the protein CASSQDFGTGSYEQYF.

The chain is built from TRBV7-3 and TRBJ2-1; D is perhaps TRBD2 (5 bases). The CDR3 is 15 amino acids. Trimming took off 5 bases at V and 2 bases at J, with 13 bases between the two ends. Germline CDR1 SGHTA, CDR2 FQGTGA. The CDR3 spells CASSQTGTTYNEQFF. DNA of the CDR3: TGTGCCAGCAGCCAAACGGGAACGACCTACAATGAGCAGTTCTTC. Looking up the rest from reference TRBV7-3 and TRBJ2-1 gives the full variable domain: GAGVSQTPSNKVTEKGKYVELRCDPISGHTALYWYRQSLGQGPEFLIYFQGTGAADDSGLPNDRFFAVRPEGSVSTLKIQRTERGDSAVYLCASSQTGTTYNEQFFGPGTRLTVL.

This clone was seen once. The chain carries TRBV6-1 and TRBJ2-3, with D possibly matching TRBD1 (5 bases). Germline CDR1 and CDR2: MNHNS and SASEGT. The CDR3 has 14 amino acids. Deletions cut 2 bases from V and 8 bases from J, with 14 bases between. CDR3 sequence reads: CASSEKPRQTTQYF. CDR3 DNA: TGTGCCAGCAGTGAAAAGCCGCGACAGACTACGCAGTATTTT.

The genes are TRBV5-1 and TRBJ2-7; D is unresolved. Per the germline V gene, CDR1 is SGHRS and CDR2 is YFSETQ. The CDR3 has 13 amino acids. V was trimmed by 1 base and J by 7 bases, leaving 12 bases between them. For the CDR3, the DNA is TGCGCCAGCAGCTTGCCAGGTTCGAGGGAGCAGTACTTC. It translates to CASSLPGSREQYF.

This chain uses TRBV5-1 with TRBJ2-5; D remains ambiguous. V was shortened by 0 bases and J by 5 bases, with 11 bases between the two germline ends. The CDR3 is 14 amino acids. The germline gives CDR1 SGHRS, CDR2 YFSETQ. The CDR3 sequence: CASSLAGVGETQYF. As DNA, the CDR3 is TGCGCCAGCAGCTTGGCTGGGGTTGGGGAGACCCAGTACTTC. The full variable domain, in which reference TRBV5-1 and TRBJ2-5 provide the parts outside the CDR3, is KAGVTQTPRYLIKTRGQQVTLSCSPISGHRSVSWYQQTPGQGLQFLFEYFSETQRNKGNFPGRFSGRQFSNSRSEMNVSTLELGDSALYLCASSLAGVGETQYFGPGTRLLVL.

This clone was seen a handful of times. The chain joins TRBV5-1 to TRBJ1-2; D might be TRBD1 (6 bases). Trimming left V 4 bases short and J 6 bases short, with 13 bases between. This CDR3 comprises 13 residues. Looked up from germline, CDR1 is SGHRS and CDR2 is YFSETQ. CDR3 in amino acids: CASSPRGGDGYTF. The CDR3 DNA sequence: TGCGCCAGCAGCCCGAGAGGGGGTGATGGCTACACCTTC.

The chain links TRBV9 to TRBJ2-6, with a tentative D call TRBD1 (5 bases). Trimming pared 4 bases from V and 1 base from J, leaving 6 bases between. The CDR3 spans 14 residues. Germline V gene sequence: CDR1 SGDLS, CDR2 YYNGEE. The CDR3 reads CASSPGSGANVLTF. CDR3 DNA sequence: TGTGCCAGCAGCCCAGGGTCTGGGGCCAACGTCCTGACTTTC. Complete variable domain (other parts from reference TRBV9 and TRBJ2-6): DSGVTQTPKHLITATGQRVTLRCSPRSGDLSVYWYQQSLDQGLQFLIQYYNGEERAKGNILERFSAQQFPDLHSELNLSSLELGDSALYFCASSPGSGANVLTFGAGSRLTVL.

The V and J genes are TRBV29-1 and TRBJ2-1; a weak D match, TRBD1 (7 bases). V lost 7 bases and J lost 3, with 16 bases in between. The CDR3 runs to 14 residues. Germline loops: CDR1 SQVTM, CDR2 ANQGSEA. CDR3 coding DNA: TGCAGCGGGCGCAGACAGGGAGGCTACAATGAGCAGTTCTTC. This encodes CSGRRQGGYNEQFF.

The chain has TRBV18 and TRBJ2-7, with 7 bases fitting TRBD1. This CDR3 is 16 amino acids long. With V trimmed by 1 base and J by 0 bases, 6 bases remained unmatched. Germline CDR1 is KGHSH and CDR2 is LQKENI. This CDR3 reads CASSPLGQANSYEQYF. In nucleotides, the CDR3 is TGTGCCAGCTCACCACTAGGACAGGCCAACTCCTACGAGCAGTACTTC.

This chain links TRBV7-9 with TRBJ2-3, with D maybe TRBD2 (6 bases). Trimming left V 0 bases short and J 0 bases short, with 10 bases between. This CDR3 has 16 amino acids. Germline lookup yields CDR1 SEHNR and CDR2 FQNEAQ (reference sequence). CDR3 sequence (DNA): TGTGCCAGCAGCTTAGCGGGGGGACCTAGCACAGATACGCAGTATTTT. Encoded protein: CASSLAGGPSTDTQYF. The full variable domain, its missing parts supplied by reference TRBV7-9 and TRBJ2-3, is DTGVSQNPRHKITKRGQNVTFRCDPISEHNRLYWYRQTLGQGPEFLTYFQNEAQLEKSRLLSDRFSAERPKGSFSTLEIQRTEQGDSAMYLCASSLAGGPSTDTQYFGPGTRLTVL.

The rearrangement links TRBV6-6 to TRBJ2-7; D remains unclear. V lost 8 bases, J lost 6 bases, and 17 bases lay in between. There are 13 residues in the CDR3. Germline V lookup: CDR1 MNHNY, CDR2 SVGAGI (reference sequence). CDR3 loop: CASFGRRPGEQYF. For the CDR3, the DNA is TGTGCCAGCTTTGGCCGGCGTCCGGGCGAGCAGTACTTC.

This chain links TRBV6-1 with TRBJ2-7; 8 nucleotides align to TRBD2. The J segment lost 5 bases and the V segment lost 10 bases, leaving 13 bases of the junction unmatched. Germline CDR1 MNHNS, CDR2 SASEGT. The CDR3 is made up of 14 amino acids. CDR3 protein: CATTRIAGRDEQYF. The CDR3 coding sequence is TGTGCCACCACGAGGATAGCGGGACGCGACGAGCAGTACTTC.

In this sample, this clone turned up once. This chain connects TRBV7-2 to TRBJ2-3, with 12 bases aligning to TRBD2. Germline CDR1 and CDR2: SGHTA and FQGNSA. The length of the CDR3 is 18 residues. The J segment lost 4 bases and the V segment lost 4 bases, leaving 12 bases of the junction unmatched. The CDR3 region is CASSSVTLAGGPSDTQYF. CDR3 coding DNA: TGTGCCAGCAGCTCCGTAACTCTAGCGGGAGGGCCATCAGATACGCAGTATTTT.

This clone came up once. The chain links TRBV2 to TRBJ2-4; D might be TRBD1 (6 bases). Per germline, CDR1 SNHLY and CDR2 FYNNEI. The CDR3 is made up of 15 amino acids. V was cut by 8 bases and J by 0 bases, with 14 bases left in between. CDR3 nucleotide sequence: TGTGCCAGCGGACGGGACACTCTAGCCAAAAACATTCAGTACTTC. It is translated as CASGRDTLAKNIQYF.

CDR3 nucleotide sequence: TGCGCCAGCAGCTTTGGCCGCCCGATTGAAAAACTGTTTTTT. Translating gives CASSFGRPIEKLFF. This chain uses TRBV5-1 with TRBJ1-4; unclear D gene. CDR3 length: 14 amino acids. Germline loops: CDR1 SGHRS, CDR2 YFSETQ. V lost 2 bases and J 7 bases, leaving 12 bases between the germline ends.

This clone was found once. V gene TRBV7-2 combines with J gene TRBJ2-5, with TRBD1 as a possible D gene (6 bases). Near its end, the DNA agrees better with TRBJ2-7, so the J call may be wrong. CDR1 is SGHTA and CDR2 is FQGNSA in the germline V gene. The CDR3 totals 16 residues. DNA for the CDR3: TGTGCCAGCAGCTTAGCACGAGGGGGAGCGGCCTACGAGCAGTACTTC. Its translation: CASSLARGGAAYEQYF.

The chain links TRBV5-6 to TRBJ1-1; D is uncertain. The germline V gene encodes CDR1 SGHDT and CDR2 YYEEEE. Trimming cost V 2 bases and J 1 base, with 12 bases left between them. The CDR3 length is 15 residues. CDR3 bases: TGTGCCAGCAGCTTAGGCTCGCGGAAGAACACTGAAGCTTTCTTT. It is translated as CASSLGSRKNTEAFF.

The rearrangement joins TRBV27 to TRBJ1-1; 9 positions agree with TRBD1. The junction had 11 bases not matched to a gene; V was cut back by 5 bases and J by 4 bases. Germline-derived CDR1 and CDR2 are MNHEY and SMNVEV (reference sequence). This CDR3 comprises 16 residues. The CDR3 DNA sequence: TGTGCCAGCAGTCGAACGGGACAGGGACGGGGCACTGAAGCTTTCTTT. Its protein product is CASSRTGQGRGTEAFF.

This clone was seen a single time. DNA of the CDR3: TGTGCCAGTAGTATTAACCGACAGGGGAACACTGAAGCTTTCTTT. This encodes CASSINRQGNTEAFF. The chain joins TRBV19 to TRBJ1-1; 7 bases are shared with TRBD1. The germline V gene encodes CDR1 LNHDA and CDR2 SQIVND (reference sequence). CDR3 length: 15 amino acids. Germline trimming cut 3 bases from V and 1 base from J; bases unmatched to any gene: 5.